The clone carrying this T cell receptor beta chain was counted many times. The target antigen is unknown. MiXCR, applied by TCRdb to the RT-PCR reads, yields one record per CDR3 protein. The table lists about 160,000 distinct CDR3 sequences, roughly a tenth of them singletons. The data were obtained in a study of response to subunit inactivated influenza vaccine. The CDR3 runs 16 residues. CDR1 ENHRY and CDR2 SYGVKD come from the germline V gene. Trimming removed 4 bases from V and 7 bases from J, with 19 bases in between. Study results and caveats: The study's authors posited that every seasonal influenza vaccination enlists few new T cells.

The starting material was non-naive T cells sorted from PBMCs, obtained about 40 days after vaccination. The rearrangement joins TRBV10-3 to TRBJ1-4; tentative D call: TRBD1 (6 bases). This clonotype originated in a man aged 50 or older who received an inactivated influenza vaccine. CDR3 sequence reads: CAISAFGAGDTEKLFF. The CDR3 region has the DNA TGTGCCATCAGTGCATTCGGGGCAGGGGATACTGAAAAACTGTTTTTT.